The sequence of this T cell receptor (beta chain) was determined in a study of blood T cell repertoires in COVID-19. Looking at the study overall: The United States, Italy and Spain supplied acute and convalescent COVID-19 samples.

Trimming at V came to 3 bases and at J to 2 bases, leaving 11 bases not matched to a gene. Germline CDR1 is DFQATT and CDR2 is SNEGSKA (reference sequence). The CDR3 covers 16 residues. As handled by the study authors: The assay estimated nucleated cells by amplifying reference gene primers. Some clones are missing from TCRdb's copy, which holds only in-frame ones; the method was immunoSEQ multiplex PCR. The D gene and trimming were derived from the DNA, and the V and J assignments and clone size from that table. This sample yields around 180,000 clones, of which roughly 88% are seen a single time; 8% to 10% belongs to the top ten. Participant reports of clinical history set cohort assignment.

This chain links TRBV20-1 with TRBJ2-7, with 9 bases identical to TRBD1. The clonotype was recovered from a woman aged 30 to 39 who had recovered from COVID-19. Sequenced: PBMCs or T cells enriched from blood (not recorded which). CDR3 coding DNA: TGCAGTGCTAGTTTCCGGCCAGGACAGGGGCCCTACGAGCAGTACTTC. Protein sequence: CSASFRPGQGPYEQYF.